This entry features one T cell receptor (beta chain) sequence. As yet, its antigen is unknown. Time point reported: healthy volunteer bleed at 6 weeks. Sequencing started from total RNA isolated from unfractionated whole blood. The library attached unique molecular identifiers to individual cDNA molecules. TCRdb called the RACE reads again in MiXCR, with one record for every CDR3 protein. The table shows some 81,000 distinct CDR3 sequences, with about 8.6% occurring only once. This sample is part of a study of human T cells and chemical hapten exposure. Findings and caveats of the study: TCRs exceeding a frequency of 1 in 1000 stayed unchanged under DPC sensitization.

The CDR3 totals 14 residues. Looked up from germline, CDR1 is SGHDN and CDR2 is FVKESK. The trim removed 4 bases at V and 6 bases at J, leaving 9 bases unmatched. The clonotype comes from a female donor in good health. Some clones in this sample may be carry-over from other donors' samples. This sequence joins TRBV14 and TRBJ2-7, with TRBD2 identical over 7 bases. The specimen sequenced was whole blood. CDR3 in DNA: TGTGCCAGCAGCCGCGCCTGGGGGGGTCGCGAGCAGTACTTC. Translating it yields CASSRAWGGREQYF.